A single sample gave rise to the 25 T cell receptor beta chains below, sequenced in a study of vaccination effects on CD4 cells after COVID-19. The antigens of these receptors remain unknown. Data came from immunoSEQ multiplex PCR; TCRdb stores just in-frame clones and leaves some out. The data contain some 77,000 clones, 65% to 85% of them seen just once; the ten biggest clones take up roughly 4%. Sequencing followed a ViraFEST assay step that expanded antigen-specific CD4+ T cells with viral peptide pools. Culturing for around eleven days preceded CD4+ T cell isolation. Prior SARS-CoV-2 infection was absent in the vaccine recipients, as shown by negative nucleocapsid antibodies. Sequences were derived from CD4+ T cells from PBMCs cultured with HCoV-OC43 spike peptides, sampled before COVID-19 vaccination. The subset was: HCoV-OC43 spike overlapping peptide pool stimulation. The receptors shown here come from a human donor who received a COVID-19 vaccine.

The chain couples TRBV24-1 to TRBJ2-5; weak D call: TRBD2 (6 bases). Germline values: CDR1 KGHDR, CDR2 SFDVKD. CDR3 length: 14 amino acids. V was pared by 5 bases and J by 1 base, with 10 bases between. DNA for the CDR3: TGTGCCACCAGTGCCCCGGGAGCCCAAGAGACCCAGTACTTC. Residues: CATSAPGAQETQYF.

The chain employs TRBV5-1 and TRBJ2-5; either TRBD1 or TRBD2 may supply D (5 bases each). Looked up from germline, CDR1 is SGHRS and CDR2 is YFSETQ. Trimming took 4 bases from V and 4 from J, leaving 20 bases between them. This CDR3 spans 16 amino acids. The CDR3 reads CASSTPGPGVGETQYF. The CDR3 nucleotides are TGCGCCAGCAGCACGCCGGGACCCGGGGTTGGAGAGACCCAGTACTTC.

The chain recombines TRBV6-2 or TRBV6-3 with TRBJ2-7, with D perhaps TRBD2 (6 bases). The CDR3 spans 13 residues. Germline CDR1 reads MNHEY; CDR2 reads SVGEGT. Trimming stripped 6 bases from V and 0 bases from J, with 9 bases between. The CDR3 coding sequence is TGTGCCAGCAGCAAACTAGCCTCCTACGAGCAGTACGTC. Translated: CASSKLASYEQYV.

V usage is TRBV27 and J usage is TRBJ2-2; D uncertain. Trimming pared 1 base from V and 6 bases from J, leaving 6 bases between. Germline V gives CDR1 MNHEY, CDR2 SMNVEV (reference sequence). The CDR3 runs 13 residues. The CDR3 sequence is CASSLWLAGELFF. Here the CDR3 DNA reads TGTGCCAGCAGTTTATGGCTCGCCGGGGAGCTGTTTTTT.

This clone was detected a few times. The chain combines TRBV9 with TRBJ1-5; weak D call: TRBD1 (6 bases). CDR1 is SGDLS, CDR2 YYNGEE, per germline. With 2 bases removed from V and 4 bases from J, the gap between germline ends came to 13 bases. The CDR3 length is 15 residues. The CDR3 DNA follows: TGTGCCAGCAGCGTCGGTGGGGGGGCTAATCAGCCCCAGCATTTT. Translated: CASSVGGGANQPQHF. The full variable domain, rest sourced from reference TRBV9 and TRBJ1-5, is DSGVTQTPKHLITATGQRVTLRCSPRSGDLSVYWYQQSLDQGLQFLIQYYNGEERAKGNILERFSAQQFPDLHSELNLSSLELGDSALYFCASSVGGGANQPQHFGDGTRLSIL.

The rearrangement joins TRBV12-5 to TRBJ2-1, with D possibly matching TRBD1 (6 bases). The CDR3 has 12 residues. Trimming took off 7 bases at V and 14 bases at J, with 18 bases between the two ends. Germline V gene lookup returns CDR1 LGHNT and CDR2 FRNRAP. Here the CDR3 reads CASATGNRDEFF. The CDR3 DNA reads TGTGCTAGTGCCACCGGCAACAGGGATGAGTTCTTC. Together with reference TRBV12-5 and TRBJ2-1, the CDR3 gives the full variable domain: DARVTQTPRHKVTEMGQEVTMRCQPILGHNTVFWYRQTMMQGLELLAYFRNRAPLDDSGMPKDRFSAEMPDATLATLKIQPSEPRDSAVYFCASATGNRDEFFGPGTRLTVL.

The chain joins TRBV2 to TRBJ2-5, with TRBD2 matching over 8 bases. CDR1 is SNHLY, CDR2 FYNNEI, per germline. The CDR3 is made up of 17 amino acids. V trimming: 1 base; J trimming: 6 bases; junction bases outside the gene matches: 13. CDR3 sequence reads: CASSEGLGSGGRKTQYF. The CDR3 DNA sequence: TGTGCCAGCAGTGAAGGCCTGGGGAGCGGGGGTAGGAAGACCCAGTACTTC.

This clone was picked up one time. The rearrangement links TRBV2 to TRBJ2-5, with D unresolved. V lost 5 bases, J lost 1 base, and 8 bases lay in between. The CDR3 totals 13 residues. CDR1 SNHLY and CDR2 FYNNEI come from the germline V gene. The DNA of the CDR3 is TGTGCCAGCAGTTTCTCTAGCCAAGAGACCCAGTACTTC. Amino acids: CASSFSSQETQYF.

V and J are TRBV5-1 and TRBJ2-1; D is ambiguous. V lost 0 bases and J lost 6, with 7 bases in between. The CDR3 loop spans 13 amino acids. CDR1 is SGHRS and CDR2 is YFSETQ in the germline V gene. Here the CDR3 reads CASSLGPGNEQFF. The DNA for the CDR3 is TGCGCCAGCAGCTTGGGGCCGGGCAATGAGCAGTTCTTC.

DNA for the CDR3: TGTGCCAGCAGTCGCCGATTGGAGACCCAGTACTTC. Amino acids: CASSRRLETQYF. The V gene is TRBV3-1 (or the pseudogene TRBV3-2), the J gene TRBJ2-5; D is unclear. CDR1 is LGHDT, CDR2 YNNKEL, per germline (reference sequence). The CDR3 runs to 12 residues. V was shortened by 6 bases and J by 5 bases, with 10 bases between the two germline ends.

The CDR3 region is CASSPLGGYGYTF. The CDR3 coding sequence is TGTGCCAGCAGCCCATTGGGGGGCTATGGCTACACCTTC. This chain uses TRBV3-1 (or the pseudogene TRBV3-2) with TRBJ1-2, with D possibly TRBD1 on 5 matching bases. The length of the CDR3 is 13 residues. The germline gives CDR1 LGHDT, CDR2 YNNKEL (reference sequence). Trimming stripped 4 bases from V and 4 bases from J, with 10 bases between.

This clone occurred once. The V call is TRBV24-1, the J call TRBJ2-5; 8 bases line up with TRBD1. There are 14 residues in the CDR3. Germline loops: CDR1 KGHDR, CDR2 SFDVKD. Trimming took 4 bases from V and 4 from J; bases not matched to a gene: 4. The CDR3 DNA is TGTGCCACCAGTGAACGGACAGGGAGAGAGACCCAGTACTTC. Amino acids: CATSERTGRETQYF.

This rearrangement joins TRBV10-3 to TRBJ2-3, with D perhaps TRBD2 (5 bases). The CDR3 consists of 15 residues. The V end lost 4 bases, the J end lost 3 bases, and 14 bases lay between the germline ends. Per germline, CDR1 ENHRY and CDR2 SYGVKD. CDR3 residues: CAISGGLLRTDTQYF. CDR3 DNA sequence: TGTGCCATCAGTGGTGGACTGCTCCGAACAGATACGCAGTATTTT.

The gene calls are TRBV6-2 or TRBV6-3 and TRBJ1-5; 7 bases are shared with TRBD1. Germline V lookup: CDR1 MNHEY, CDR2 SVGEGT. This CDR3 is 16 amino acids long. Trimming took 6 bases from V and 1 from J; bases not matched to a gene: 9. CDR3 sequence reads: CASSRGQAGSNQPQHF. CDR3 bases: TGTGCCAGCAGCCGCGGACAGGCGGGGAGCAATCAGCCCCAGCATTTT.

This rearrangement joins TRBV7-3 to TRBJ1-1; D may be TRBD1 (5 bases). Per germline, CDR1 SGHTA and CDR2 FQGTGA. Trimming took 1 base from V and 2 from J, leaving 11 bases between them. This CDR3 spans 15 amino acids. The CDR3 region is CASSLMAGENTEAFF. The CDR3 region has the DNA TGTGCCAGCAGCTTAATGGCGGGGGAAAACACTGAAGCTTTCTTT.

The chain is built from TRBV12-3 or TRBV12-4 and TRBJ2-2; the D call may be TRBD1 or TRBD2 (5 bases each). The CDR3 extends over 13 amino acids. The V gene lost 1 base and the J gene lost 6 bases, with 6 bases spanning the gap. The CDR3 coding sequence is TGTGCCAGCAGTTTAGAGGGACCCGGGGAGCTGTTTTTT. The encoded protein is CASSLEGPGELFF.

CDR3 residues: CASSQAQVQADTIYF. In nucleotides, the CDR3 is TGCGCCAGCAGCCAAGCTCAGGTTCAGGCGGACACCATATATTTT. V is TRBV4-3 and J is TRBJ1-3, with D unclear. Germline lookup yields CDR1 LGHNA and CDR2 YSLEER. The length of the CDR3 is 15 residues. V was trimmed by 1 base and J by 8 bases, leaving 15 bases between them.

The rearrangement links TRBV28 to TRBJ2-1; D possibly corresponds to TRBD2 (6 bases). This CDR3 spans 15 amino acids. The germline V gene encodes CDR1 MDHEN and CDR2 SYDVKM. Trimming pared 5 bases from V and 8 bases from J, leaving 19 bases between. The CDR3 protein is CASSLLRGESDEQFF. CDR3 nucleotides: TGTGCCAGCAGTCTGCTACGCGGGGAGTCAGATGAGCAGTTCTTC.

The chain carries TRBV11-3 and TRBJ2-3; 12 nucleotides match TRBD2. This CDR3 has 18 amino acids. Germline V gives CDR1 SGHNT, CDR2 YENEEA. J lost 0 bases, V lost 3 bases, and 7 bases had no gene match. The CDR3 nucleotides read TGTGCCAGCAGCTTCCGACTAGCGGGGGTCCCTAGCACAGATACGCAGTATTTT. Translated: CASSFRLAGVPSTDTQYF.

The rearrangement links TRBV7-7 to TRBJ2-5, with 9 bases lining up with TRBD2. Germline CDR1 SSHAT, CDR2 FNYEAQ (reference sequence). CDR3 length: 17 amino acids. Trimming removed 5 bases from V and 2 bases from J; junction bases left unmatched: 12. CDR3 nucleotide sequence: TGTGCCAGCAGCGCGCGGGGGGGCAGGGGACTGCAAGAGACCCAGTACTTC. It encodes CASSARGGRGLQETQYF. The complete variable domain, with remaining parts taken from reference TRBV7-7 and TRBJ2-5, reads GAGVSQSPRYKVTKRGQDVTLRCDPISSHATLYWYQQALGQGPEFLTYFNYEAQPDKSGLPSDRFSAERPEGSISTLTIQRTEQRDSAMYRCASSARGGRGLQETQYFGPGTRLLVL.

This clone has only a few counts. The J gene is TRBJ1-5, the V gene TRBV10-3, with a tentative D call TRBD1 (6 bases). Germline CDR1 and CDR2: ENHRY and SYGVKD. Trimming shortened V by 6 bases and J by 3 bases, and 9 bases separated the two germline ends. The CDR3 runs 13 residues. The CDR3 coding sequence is TGTGCCATCAGGCGGGACACCAATCAGCCCCAGCATTTT. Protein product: CAIRRDTNQPQHF.

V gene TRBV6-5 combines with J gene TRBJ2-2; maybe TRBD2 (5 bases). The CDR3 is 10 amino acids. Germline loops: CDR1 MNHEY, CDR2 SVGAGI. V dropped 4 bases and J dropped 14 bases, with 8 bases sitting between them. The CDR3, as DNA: TGTGCCAGCAGTTTCCGGGGACTGTTTTTT. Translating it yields CASSFRGLFF.

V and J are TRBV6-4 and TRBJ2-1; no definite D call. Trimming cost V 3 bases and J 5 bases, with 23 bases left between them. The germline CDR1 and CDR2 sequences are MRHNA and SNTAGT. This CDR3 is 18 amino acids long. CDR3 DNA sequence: TGTGCCAGCAGTGAGTCGTCTTGGGGAATCCTCGATAACAATGAGCAGTTCTTC. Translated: CASSESSWGILDNNEQFF.

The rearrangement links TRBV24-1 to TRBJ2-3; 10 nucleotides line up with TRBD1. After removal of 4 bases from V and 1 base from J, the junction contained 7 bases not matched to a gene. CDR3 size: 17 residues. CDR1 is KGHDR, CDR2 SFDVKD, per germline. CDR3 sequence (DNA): TGTGCCACCAGTGACCCTAGACAGGGGGCAGGCACAGATACGCAGTATTTT. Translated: CATSDPRQGAGTDTQYF.

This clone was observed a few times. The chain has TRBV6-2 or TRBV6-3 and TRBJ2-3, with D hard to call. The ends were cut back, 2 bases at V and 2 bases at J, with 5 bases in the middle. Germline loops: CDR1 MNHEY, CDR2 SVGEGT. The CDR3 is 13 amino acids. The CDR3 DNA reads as TGTGCCAGCAGTTACGACTTCACAGATACGCAGTATTTT. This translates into CASSYDFTDTQYF.